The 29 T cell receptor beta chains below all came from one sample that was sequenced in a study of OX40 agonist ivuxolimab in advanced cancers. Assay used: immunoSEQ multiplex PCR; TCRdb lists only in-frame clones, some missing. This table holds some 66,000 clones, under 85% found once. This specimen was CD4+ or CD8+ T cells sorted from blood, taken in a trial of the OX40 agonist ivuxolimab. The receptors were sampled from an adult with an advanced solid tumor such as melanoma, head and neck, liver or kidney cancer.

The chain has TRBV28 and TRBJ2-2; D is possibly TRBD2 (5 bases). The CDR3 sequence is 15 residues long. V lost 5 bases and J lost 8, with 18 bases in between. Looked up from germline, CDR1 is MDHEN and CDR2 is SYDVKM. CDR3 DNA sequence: TGTGCCAGCAGTCTTAGTCGGGGTATTACGGGGGAGCTGTTTTTT. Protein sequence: CASSLSRGITGELFF.

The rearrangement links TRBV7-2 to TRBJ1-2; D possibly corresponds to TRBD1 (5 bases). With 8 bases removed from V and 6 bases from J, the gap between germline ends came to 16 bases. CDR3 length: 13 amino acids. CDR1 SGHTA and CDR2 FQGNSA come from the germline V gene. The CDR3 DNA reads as TGTGCCAGCGTTTCGATCAGGGCCCATGGCTACACCTTC. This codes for CASVSIRAHGYTF. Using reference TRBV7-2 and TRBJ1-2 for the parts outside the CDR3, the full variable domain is GAGVSQSPSNKVTEKGKDVELRCDPISGHTALYWYRQSLGQGLEFLIYFQGNSAPDKSGLPSDRFSAERTGGSVSTLTIQRTQQEDSAVYLCASVSIRAHGYTFGSGTRLTVV.

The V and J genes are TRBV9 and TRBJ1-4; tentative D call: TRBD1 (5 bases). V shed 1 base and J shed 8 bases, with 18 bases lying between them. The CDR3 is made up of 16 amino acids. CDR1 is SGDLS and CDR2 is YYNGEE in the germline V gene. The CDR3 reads CASSVQPGGGEEKLFF. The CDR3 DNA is TGTGCCAGCAGCGTACAGCCGGGCGGGGGAGAGGAAAAACTGTTTTTT. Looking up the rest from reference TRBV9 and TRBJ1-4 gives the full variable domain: DSGVTQTPKHLITATGQRVTLRCSPRSGDLSVYWYQQSLDQGLQFLIQYYNGEERAKGNILERFSAQQFPDLHSELNLSSLELGDSALYFCASSVQPGGGEEKLFFGSGTQLSVL.

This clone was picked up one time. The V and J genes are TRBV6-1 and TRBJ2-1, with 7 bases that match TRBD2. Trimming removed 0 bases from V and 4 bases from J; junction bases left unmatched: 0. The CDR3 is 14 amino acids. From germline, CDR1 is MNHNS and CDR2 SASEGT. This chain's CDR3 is CASSEAGGYNEQFF. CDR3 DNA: TGTGCCAGCAGTGAAGCGGGAGGGTACAATGAGCAGTTCTTC.

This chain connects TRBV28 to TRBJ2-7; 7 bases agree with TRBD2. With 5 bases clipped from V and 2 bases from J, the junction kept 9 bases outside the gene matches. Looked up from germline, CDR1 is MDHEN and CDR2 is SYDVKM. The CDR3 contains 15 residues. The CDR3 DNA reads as TGTGCCAGCAGTATCCCCCGGGGGGTACCCTACGAGCAGTACTTC. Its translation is CASSIPRGVPYEQYF.

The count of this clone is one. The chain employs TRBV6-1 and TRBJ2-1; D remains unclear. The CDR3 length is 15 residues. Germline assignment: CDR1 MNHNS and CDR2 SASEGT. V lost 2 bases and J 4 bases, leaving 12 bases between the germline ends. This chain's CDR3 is CASSERMPPYNEQFF. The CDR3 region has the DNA TGTGCCAGCAGTGAAAGGATGCCCCCGTACAATGAGCAGTTCTTC.

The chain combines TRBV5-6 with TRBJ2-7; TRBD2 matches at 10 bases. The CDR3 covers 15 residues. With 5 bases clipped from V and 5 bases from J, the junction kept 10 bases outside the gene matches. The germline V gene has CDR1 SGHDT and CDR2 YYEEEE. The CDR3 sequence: CASRKTAGGPNEQYF. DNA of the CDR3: TGTGCCAGCAGAAAAACAGCGGGAGGGCCCAACGAGCAGTACTTC.

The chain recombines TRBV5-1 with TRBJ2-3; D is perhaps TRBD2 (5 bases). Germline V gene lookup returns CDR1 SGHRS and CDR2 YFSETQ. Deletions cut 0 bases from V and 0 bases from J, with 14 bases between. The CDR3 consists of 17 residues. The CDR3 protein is CASSLVEGVPSTDTQYF. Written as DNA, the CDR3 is TGCGCCAGCAGCTTGGTTGAGGGCGTACCTAGCACAGATACGCAGTATTTT.

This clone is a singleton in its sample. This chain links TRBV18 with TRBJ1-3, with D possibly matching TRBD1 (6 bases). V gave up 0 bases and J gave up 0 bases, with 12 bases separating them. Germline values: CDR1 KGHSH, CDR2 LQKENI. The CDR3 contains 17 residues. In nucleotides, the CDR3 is TGTGCCAGCTCACCACCGGGGGCCCGAAACTCTGGAAACACCATATATTTT. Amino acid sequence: CASSPPGARNSGNTIYF. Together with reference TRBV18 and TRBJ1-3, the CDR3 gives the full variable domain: NAGVMQNPRHLVRRRGQEARLRCSPMKGHSHVYWYRQLPEEGLKFMVYLQKENIIDESGMPKERFSAEFPKEGPSILRIQQVVRGDSAAYFCASSPPGARNSGNTIYFGEGSWLTVV.

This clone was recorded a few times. This CDR3 reads CASSLSRGDGNTIYF. In DNA, the CDR3 is TGCGCCAGCAGCTTGAGCAGGGGCGACGGAAACACCATATATTTT. J is TRBJ1-3 and V is TRBV5-1, with a tentative D call TRBD1 (6 bases). V was cut by 1 base and J by 4 bases, with 12 bases left in between. This CDR3 comprises 15 residues. The germline gives CDR1 SGHRS, CDR2 YFSETQ.

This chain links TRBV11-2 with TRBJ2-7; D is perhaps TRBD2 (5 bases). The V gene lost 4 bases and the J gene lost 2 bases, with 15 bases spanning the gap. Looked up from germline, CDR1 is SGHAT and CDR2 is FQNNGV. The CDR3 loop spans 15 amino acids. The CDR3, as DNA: TGTGCCAGCAGCTACGGACCGGAGGTCGCCTACGAGCAGTACTTC. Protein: CASSYGPEVAYEQYF.

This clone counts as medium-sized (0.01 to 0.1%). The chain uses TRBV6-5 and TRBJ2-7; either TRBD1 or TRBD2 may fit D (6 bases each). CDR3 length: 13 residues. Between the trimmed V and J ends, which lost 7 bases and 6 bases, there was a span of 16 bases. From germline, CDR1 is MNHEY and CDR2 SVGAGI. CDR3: CASTLRGAGEQYF. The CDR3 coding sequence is TGTGCCAGCACCCTGAGGGGGGCTGGCGAGCAGTACTTC.

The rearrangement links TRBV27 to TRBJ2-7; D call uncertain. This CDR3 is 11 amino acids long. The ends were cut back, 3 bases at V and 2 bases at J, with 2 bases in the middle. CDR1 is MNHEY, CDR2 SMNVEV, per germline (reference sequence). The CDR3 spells CASSLTYEQYF. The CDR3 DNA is TGTGCCAGCAGTTTGACCTACGAGCAGTACTTC.

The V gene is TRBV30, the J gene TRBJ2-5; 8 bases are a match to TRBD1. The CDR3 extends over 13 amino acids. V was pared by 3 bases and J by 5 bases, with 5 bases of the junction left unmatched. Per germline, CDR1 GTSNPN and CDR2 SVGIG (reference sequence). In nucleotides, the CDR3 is TGTGCCTGGAGCCTCAGGGGGCTGGAGACCCAGTACTTC. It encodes CAWSLRGLETQYF.

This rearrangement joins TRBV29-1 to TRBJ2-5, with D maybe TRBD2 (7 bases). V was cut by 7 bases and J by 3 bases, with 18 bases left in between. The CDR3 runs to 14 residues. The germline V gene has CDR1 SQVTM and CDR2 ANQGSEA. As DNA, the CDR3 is TGCAGCGGGGGGGGGCTAGAGGCCGAAGAGACCCAGTACTTC. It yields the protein CSGGGLEAEETQYF. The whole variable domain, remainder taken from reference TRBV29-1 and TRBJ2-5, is SAVISQKPSRDICQRGTSLTIQCQVDSQVTMMFWYRQQPGQSLTLIATANQGSEATYESGFVIDKFPISRPNLTFSTLTVSNMSPEDSSIYLCSGGGLEAEETQYFGPGTRLLVL.

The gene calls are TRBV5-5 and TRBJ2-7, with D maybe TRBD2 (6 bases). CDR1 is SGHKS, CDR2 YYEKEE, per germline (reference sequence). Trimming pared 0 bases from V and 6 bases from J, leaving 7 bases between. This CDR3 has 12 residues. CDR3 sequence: CASSLVGGEQYF. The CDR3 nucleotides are TGTGCCAGCAGCTTGGTGGGGGGCGAGCAGTACTTC.

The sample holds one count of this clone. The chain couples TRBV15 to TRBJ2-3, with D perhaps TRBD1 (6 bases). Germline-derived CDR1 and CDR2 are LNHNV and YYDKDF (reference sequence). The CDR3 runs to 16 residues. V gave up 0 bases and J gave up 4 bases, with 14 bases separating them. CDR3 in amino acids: CATSRELGAHADTQYF. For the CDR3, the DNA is TGTGCCACCAGCAGAGAACTGGGGGCTCATGCAGATACGCAGTATTTT.

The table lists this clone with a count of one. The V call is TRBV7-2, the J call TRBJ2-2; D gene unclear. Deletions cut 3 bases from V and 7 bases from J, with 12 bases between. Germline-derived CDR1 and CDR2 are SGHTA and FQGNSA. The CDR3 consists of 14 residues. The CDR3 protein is CASSFQAFGGELFF. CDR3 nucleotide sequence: TGTGCCAGCAGCTTCCAGGCCTTTGGCGGGGAGCTGTTTTTT.

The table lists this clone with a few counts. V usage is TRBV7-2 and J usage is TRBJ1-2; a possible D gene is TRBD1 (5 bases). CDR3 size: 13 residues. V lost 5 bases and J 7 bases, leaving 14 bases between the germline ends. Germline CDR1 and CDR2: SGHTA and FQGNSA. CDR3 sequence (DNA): TGTGCCAGCAGCCCTAGGGACGGGCTTGGCTACACCTTC. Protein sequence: CASSPRDGLGYTF.

CDR3 in amino acids: CASRKRRDRANQPQHF. The CDR3, as DNA: TGTGCCAGCAGGAAAAGGCGGGACAGGGCCAATCAGCCCCAGCATTTT. The V gene is TRBV28, the J gene TRBJ1-5; 9 positions agree with TRBD1. Germline CDR1 MDHEN, CDR2 SYDVKM. The CDR3 consists of 16 residues. With V trimmed by 6 bases and J by 3 bases, 9 bases remained unmatched.

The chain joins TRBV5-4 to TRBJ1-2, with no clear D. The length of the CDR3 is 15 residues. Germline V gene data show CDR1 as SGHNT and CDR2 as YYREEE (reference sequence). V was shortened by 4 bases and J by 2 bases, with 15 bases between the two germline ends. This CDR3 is CASSAGVGLNYGYTF. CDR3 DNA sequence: TGTGCCAGCAGCGCGGGAGTAGGCCTCAACTATGGCTACACCTTC.

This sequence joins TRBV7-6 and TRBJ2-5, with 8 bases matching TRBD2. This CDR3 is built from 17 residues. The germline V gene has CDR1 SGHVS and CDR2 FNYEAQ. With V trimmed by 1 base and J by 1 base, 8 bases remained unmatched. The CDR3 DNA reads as TGTGCCAGCAGCTTAGGCCCTCTAGCGGGCTTCCAAGAGACCCAGTACTTC. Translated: CASSLGPLAGFQETQYF.

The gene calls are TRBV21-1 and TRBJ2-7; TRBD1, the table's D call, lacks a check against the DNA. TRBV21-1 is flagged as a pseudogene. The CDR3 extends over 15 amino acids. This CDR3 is CASSNEVRGSYEQYF. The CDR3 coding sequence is TGTGCCAGCAGCAATGAGGTGAGGGGGTCCTACGAGCAGTACTTC.

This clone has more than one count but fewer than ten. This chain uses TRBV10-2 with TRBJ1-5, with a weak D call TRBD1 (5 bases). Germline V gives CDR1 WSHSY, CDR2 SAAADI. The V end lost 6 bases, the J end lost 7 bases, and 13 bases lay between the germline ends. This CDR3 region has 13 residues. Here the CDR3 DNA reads TGCGCCAGCAGCGAGGGGTCGGGACAGCCCCAGCATTTT. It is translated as CASSEGSGQPQHF.

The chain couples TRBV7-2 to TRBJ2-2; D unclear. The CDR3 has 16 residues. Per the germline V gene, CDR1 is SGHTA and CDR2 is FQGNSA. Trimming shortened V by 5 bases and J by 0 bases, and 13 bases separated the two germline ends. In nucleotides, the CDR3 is TGTGCCAGCAGCCCAAGGGCCTTCGCGAACACCGGGGAGCTGTTTTTT. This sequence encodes CASSPRAFANTGELFF.

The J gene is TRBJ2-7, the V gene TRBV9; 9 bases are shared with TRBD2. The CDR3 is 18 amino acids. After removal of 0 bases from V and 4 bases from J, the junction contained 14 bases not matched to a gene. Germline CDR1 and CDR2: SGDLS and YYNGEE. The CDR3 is CASSVDPLGAGGSYEQYF. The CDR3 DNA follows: TGTGCCAGCAGCGTAGACCCCCTCGGGGCGGGAGGGAGTTACGAGCAGTACTTC.

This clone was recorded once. The CDR3 sequence: CASSHRNELDGNTEAFF. The CDR3 nucleotides are TGTGCCAGCAGCCATAGGAACGAGCTGGACGGGAACACTGAAGCTTTCTTT. V usage is TRBV7-9 and J usage is TRBJ1-1; D unclear. Germline CDR1 reads SEHNR; CDR2 reads FQNEAQ (reference sequence). V lost 5 bases to trimming and J lost 1 base, with 20 bases between them. The CDR3 length is 17 residues.

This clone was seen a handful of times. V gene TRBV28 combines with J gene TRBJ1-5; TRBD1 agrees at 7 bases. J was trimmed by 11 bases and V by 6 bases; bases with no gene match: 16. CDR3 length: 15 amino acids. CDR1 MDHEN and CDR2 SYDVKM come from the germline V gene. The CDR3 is CASRPSTGPSSAQHF. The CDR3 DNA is TGTGCCAGCAGACCGTCGACAGGGCCCTCTTCGGCCCAGCATTTT.

The CDR3, as DNA: TGCGCCAGCAGCTTGGACAGGGGGCGGTTTACTGAAGCTTTCTTT. This sequence encodes CASSLDRGRFTEAFF. The rearrangement links TRBV5-1 to TRBJ1-1; 9 positions agree with TRBD1. The CDR3 is made up of 15 amino acids. Per the germline V gene, CDR1 is SGHRS and CDR2 is YFSETQ. V shed 0 bases and J 5 bases; nucleotides not matched to a gene: 5. The full variable domain, its missing parts supplied by reference TRBV5-1 and TRBJ1-1, is KAGVTQTPRYLIKTRGQQVTLSCSPISGHRSVSWYQQTPGQGLQFLFEYFSETQRNKGNFPGRFSGRQFSNSRSEMNVSTLELGDSALYLCASSLDRGRFTEAFFGQGTRLTVV.